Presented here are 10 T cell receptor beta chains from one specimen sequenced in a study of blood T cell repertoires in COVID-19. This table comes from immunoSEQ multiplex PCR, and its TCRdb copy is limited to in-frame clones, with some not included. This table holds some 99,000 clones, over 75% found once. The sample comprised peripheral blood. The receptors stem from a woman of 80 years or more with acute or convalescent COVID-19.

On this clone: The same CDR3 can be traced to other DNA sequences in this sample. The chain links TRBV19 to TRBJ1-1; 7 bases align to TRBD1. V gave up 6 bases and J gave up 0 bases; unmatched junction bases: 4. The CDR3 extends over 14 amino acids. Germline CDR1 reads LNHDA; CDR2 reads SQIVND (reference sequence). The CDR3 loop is CASRRQGMNTEAFF. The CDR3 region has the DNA TGTGCCAGTAGAAGACAGGGAATGAACACTGAAGCTTTCTTT.

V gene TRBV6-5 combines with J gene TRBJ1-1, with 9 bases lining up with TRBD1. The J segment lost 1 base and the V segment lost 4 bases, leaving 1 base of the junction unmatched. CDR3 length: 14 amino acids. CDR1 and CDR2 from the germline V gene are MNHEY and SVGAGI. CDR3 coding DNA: TGTGCCAGCAGTTCGACAGGGGGGAACACTGAAGCTTTCTTT. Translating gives CASSSTGGNTEAFF.

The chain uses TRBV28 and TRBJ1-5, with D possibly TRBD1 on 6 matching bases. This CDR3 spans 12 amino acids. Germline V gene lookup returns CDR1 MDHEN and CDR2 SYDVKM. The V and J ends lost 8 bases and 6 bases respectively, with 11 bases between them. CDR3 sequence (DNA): TGTGCCAGCCGGCAGGGGTTTCAGCCCCAGCATTTT. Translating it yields CASRQGFQPQHF.

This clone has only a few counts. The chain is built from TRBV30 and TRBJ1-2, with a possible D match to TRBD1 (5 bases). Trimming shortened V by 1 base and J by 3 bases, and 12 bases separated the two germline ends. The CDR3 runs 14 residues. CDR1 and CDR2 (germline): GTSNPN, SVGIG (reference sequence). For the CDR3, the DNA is TGTGCCTGGAGTGGGGGACTCGGTGACTATGGCTACACCTTC. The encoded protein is CAWSGGLGDYGYTF.

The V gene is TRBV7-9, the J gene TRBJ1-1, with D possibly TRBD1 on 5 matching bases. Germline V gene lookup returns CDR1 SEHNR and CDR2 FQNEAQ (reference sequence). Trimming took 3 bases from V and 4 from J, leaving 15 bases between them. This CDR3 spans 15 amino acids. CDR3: CASSLIAGSATEAFF. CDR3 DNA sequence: TGTGCCAGCAGCTTGATTGCAGGGTCCGCCACTGAAGCTTTCTTT.

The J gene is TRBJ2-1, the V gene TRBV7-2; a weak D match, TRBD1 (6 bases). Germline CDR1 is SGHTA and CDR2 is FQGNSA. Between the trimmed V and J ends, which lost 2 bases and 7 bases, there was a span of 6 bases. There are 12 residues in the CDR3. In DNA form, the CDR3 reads TGTGCCAGCAGCTTAAGGGGGAATGAGCAGTTCTTC. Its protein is CASSLRGNEQFF. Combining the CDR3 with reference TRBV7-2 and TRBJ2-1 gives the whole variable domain GAGVSQSPSNKVTEKGKDVELRCDPISGHTALYWYRQSLGQGLEFLIYFQGNSAPDKSGLPSDRFSAERTGGSVSTLTIQRTQQEDSAVYLCASSLRGNEQFFGPGTRLTVL.

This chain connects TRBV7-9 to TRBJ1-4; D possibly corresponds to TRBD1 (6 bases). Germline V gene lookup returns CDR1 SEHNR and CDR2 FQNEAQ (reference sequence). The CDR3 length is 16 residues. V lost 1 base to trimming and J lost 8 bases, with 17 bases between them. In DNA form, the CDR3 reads TGTGCCAGCAGCTTAGGGCGGCAGGGGCGAAGCGAAAAACTGTTTTTT. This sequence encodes CASSLGRQGRSEKLFF.

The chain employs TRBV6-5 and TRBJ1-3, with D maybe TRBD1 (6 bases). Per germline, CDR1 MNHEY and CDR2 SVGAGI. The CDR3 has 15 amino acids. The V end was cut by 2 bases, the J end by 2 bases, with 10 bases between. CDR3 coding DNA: TGTGCCAGCAGTTACACAGGGAGCGCTGGAAACACCATATATTTT. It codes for CASSYTGSAGNTIYF.

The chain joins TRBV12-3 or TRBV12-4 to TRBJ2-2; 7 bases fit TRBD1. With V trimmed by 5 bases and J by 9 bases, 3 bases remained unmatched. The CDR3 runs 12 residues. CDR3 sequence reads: CASSQGDRELFF. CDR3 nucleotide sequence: TGTGCCAGCAGTCAGGGGGACCGGGAGCTGTTTTTT.

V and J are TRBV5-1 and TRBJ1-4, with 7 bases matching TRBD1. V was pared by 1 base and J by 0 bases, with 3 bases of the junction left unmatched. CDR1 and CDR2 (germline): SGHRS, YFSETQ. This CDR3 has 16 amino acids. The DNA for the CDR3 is TGCGCCAGCAGCTTGACAGGGGCAACAACTAATGAAAAACTGTTTTTT. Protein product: CASSLTGATTNEKLFF.